This T cell receptor beta chain was retrieved from a study of control samples from healthy donors and cancer patients. The assay was immunoSEQ multiplex PCR, and TCRdb's table has in-frame clones only and misses some. The repertoire holds fewer than 200,000 clones, with 90% to 95% as singletons. Germline V gene sequence: CDR1 LNHNV, CDR2 YYDKDF (reference sequence). This CDR3 is 13 amino acids long. Between the trimmed V and J ends, which lost 11 bases and 5 bases, there was a span of 18 bases. The source material was blood. The TCR comes from a man aged 18 to 30 in good health. The chain couples TRBV15 to TRBJ1-1; D gene uncertain. The DNA for the CDR3 is TGTGCCGTGGGTAAGGGTTGGGAAACTGAAGCTTTCTTT. Its translation: CAVGKGWETEAFF.